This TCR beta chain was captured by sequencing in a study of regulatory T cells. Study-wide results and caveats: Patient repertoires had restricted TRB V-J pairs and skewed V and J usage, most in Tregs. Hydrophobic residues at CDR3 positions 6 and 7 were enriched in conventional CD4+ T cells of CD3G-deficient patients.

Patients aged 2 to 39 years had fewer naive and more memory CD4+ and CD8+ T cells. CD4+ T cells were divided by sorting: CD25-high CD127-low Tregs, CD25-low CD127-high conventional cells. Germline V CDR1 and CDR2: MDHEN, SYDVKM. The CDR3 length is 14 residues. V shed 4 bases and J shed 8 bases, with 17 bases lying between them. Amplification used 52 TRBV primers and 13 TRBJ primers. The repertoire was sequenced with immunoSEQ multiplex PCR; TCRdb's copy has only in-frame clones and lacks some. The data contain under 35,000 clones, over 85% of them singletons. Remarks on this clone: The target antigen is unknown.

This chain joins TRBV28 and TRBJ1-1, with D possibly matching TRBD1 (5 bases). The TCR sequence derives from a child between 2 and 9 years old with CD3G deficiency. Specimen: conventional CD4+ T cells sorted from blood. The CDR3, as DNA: TGTGCCAGCAGTTCTACCATCGGACATTCCGAAGCTTTCTTT. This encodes CASSSTIGHSEAFF.